This TCR beta chain originates from a study of T cells in Graves' hyperthyroidism and ophthalmopathy. The study's findings and limits: Ophthalmopathy, which appeared later, was predicted by the model a median around 6.9 months before onset.

Germline CDR1 reads SGHAT; CDR2 reads FQNNGV. V was cut by 3 bases and J by 3 bases, with 8 bases left in between. CDR3 length equals 13 residues. There are many counts of this clonotype. Its antigen is not known. What was amplified from RNA transcripts were TCR beta CDR3 regions. In the first-round RT-PCR of the TCR CDR3, the HTBI primer set was used. TCRdb fed the multiplex PCR reads into MiXCR, producing one record per CDR3 protein. This sample carries roughly 630,000 distinct CDR3 sequences, 15% to 19% of them seen once, and the ten largest clones take less than 9.5%. Sequencing was carried out using blood. This clonotype was obtained from a woman aged 25-40 years with Graves' hyperthyroidism. This rearrangement joins TRBV11-2 to TRBJ1-1; D is uncertain. CDR3 amino acids: CASSLLKYTEAFF. The CDR3 DNA reads TGTGCCAGCAGCTTGTTAAAGTACACTGAAGCTTTCTTT.